A single sample is the source of the 19 T cell receptor beta chains below, sequenced in a study of naive and memory T cell subsets. The study's findings and limits: A few larger clonotypes appeared in naive repertoires, especially CD8, possibly memory cells re-expressing CD45RA.

Both TRBC1 and TRBC2 were covered by a beta constant-region primer of two equimolar oligonucleotides. Four rounds of PCR amplified the ligated cDNA using nested alpha and beta constant-region primers plus SP2. MiXCR, applied by TCRdb to the UMI-ligation and nested PCR reads, yields one record per CDR3 protein. The data hold 98,000 or so distinct CDR3 sequences, with roughly 10% observed a single time. No cognate antigen is known for these TCRs. The sequencing input was naive CD4+ T cells from blood. The receptors were gathered from a human donor in good health.

This chain joins TRBV11-2 and TRBJ2-7; either TRBD1 or TRBD2 may fit D (5 bases each). V shed 5 bases and J shed 9 bases, with 17 bases lying between them. CDR1 is SGHAT and CDR2 is FQNNGV in the germline V gene. CDR3 size: 13 residues. Written as DNA, the CDR3 is TGTGCCAGCAGCCCTAAGGGGTATGAGGGGCAGTACTTC. This translates into CASSPKGYEGQYF.

This clonotype was seen a handful of times. The rearrangement uses TRBV7-2 and TRBJ1-5; D unclear. The V end was cut by 3 bases, the J end by 5 bases, with 5 bases between. In germline, CDR1 is SGHTA, CDR2 FQGNSA. There are 12 residues in the CDR3. CDR3 protein: CASSFRYQPQHF. For the CDR3, the DNA is TGTGCCAGCAGCTTTCGGTATCAGCCCCAGCATTTT.

This clonotype was observed many times. The J gene is TRBJ2-1, the V gene TRBV2, with 8 bases identical to TRBD2. The germline CDR1 and CDR2 sequences are SNHLY and FYNNEI. Trimming removed 7 bases from V and 3 bases from J; junction bases left unmatched: 5. The CDR3 contains 14 residues. The CDR3 loop is CASTKSGSYNEQFF. CDR3 in DNA: TGTGCCAGCACGAAGAGCGGGAGCTACAATGAGCAGTTCTTC.

This clonotype was found a few times. This chain uses TRBV4-3 with TRBJ1-2; D gene unclear. CDR3 size: 14 residues. Germline V CDR1 and CDR2: LGHNA, YSLEER. The V and J ends lost 4 bases and 4 bases respectively, with 13 bases between them. CDR3 sequence (DNA): TGCGCCAGCAGCCCAGAGACGGGGAGCTATGGCTACACCTTC. This encodes CASSPETGSYGYTF.

This clonotype was counted only a few times. V is TRBV18 and J is TRBJ1-5; D remains unclear. The CDR3 sequence is 14 residues long. Trimming removed 3 bases at V and 5 bases at J, with 11 bases between. Germline assignment: CDR1 KGHSH and CDR2 LQKENI. The CDR3 loop reads CASSPNRVDQPQHF. As DNA, the CDR3 is TGTGCCAGCTCACCTAACCGAGTGGATCAGCCCCAGCATTTT.

The chain has TRBV6-6 and TRBJ1-5; TRBD1 aligns across 8 bases. Looked up from germline, CDR1 is MNHNY and CDR2 is SVGAGI (reference sequence). The CDR3 covers 15 residues. Trimming took 4 bases from V and 2 from J; bases not matched to a gene: 4. CDR3 loop: CASSFQGAGNQPQHF. The DNA of the CDR3 is TGTGCCAGCAGTTTCCAGGGGGCTGGCAATCAGCCCCAGCATTTT.

This clonotype came up a few times. This rearrangement joins TRBV7-3 to TRBJ2-7; tentatively, D is TRBD2 (5 bases). V gave up 1 base and J gave up 2 bases, with 9 bases separating them. The CDR3 has 14 amino acids. Germline values: CDR1 SGHTA, CDR2 FQGTGA. The CDR3 region is CASSLSGSAYEQYF. CDR3 nucleotides: TGTGCCAGCAGCTTAAGCGGGTCTGCCTACGAGCAGTACTTC. The complete variable domain, with remaining parts taken from reference TRBV7-3 and TRBJ2-7, reads GAGVSQTPSNKVTEKGKYVELRCDPISGHTALYWYRQSLGQGPEFLIYFQGTGAADDSGLPNDRFFAVRPEGSVSTLKIQRTERGDSAVYLCASSLSGSAYEQYFGPGTRLTVT.

This clonotype was counted between two and nine times. The rearrangement uses TRBV12-3 or TRBV12-4 and TRBJ2-1; TRBD1 aligns across 7 bases. This CDR3 is built from 17 residues. The V gene end was trimmed by 5 bases and the J gene end by 2 bases; junction bases not matched to a gene: 12. The CDR3 DNA follows: TGTGCCAGCAGTCCACCTACCGGGACAGATACCTACAATGAGCAGTTCTTC. This codes for CASSPPTGTDTYNEQFF.

This clonotype was detected a few times. J is TRBJ2-3 and V is TRBV18, with D maybe TRBD2 (5 bases). Germline lookup yields CDR1 KGHSH and CDR2 LQKENI. The CDR3 runs to 12 residues. Trimming shortened V by 6 bases and J by 2 bases, and 6 bases separated the two germline ends. The CDR3 DNA sequence: TGTGCCAGCTCGAGGGCCACAGATACGCAGTATTTT. Translated: CASSRATDTQYF.

This clonotype was picked up a small number of times. The V call is TRBV7-2, the J call TRBJ1-2; D is possibly TRBD1 (6 bases). CDR1 SGHTA and CDR2 FQGNSA come from the germline V gene. V shed 2 bases and J shed 3 bases, with 16 bases lying between them. The CDR3 has 16 amino acids. CDR3 in DNA: TGTGCCAGCAGCTTAAAATACAGGACAGATCACTATGGCTACACCTTC. Translation: CASSLKYRTDHYGYTF. Complete variable domain (other parts from reference TRBV7-2 and TRBJ1-2): GAGVSQSPSNKVTEKGKDVELRCDPISGHTALYWYRQSLGQGLEFLIYFQGNSAPDKSGLPSDRFSAERTGGSVSTLTIQRTQQEDSAVYLCASSLKYRTDHYGYTFGSGTRLTVV.

The chain links TRBV12-3 or TRBV12-4 to TRBJ1-5; TRBD1 might be the D (5 bases). Between the trimmed V and J ends, which lost 6 bases and 2 bases, there was a span of 14 bases. The CDR3 is made up of 15 amino acids. The CDR3 DNA reads as TGTGCCAGCAGCCCCGCCAGGGATCGCAATCAGCCCCAGCATTTT. This translates into CASSPARDRNQPQHF.

This clonotype was seen more than once but under ten times. This sequence joins TRBV4-3 and TRBJ2-7, with 8 positions matching TRBD1. CDR1 is LGHNA and CDR2 is YSLEER in the germline V gene. The trim removed 3 bases at V and 4 bases at J, leaving 8 bases unmatched. The CDR3 totals 15 residues. DNA of the CDR3: TGCGCCAGCAGCCACGGCTATGGACAGGGTTACGAGCAGTACTTC. Translating it yields CASSHGYGQGYEQYF.

A few counts support this clonotype. The chain uses TRBV4-3 and TRBJ2-3; 9 nucleotides match TRBD1. The V gene end was trimmed by 2 bases and the J gene end by 4 bases; junction bases not matched to a gene: 1. This CDR3 contains 14 residues. Germline CDR1 reads LGHNA; CDR2 reads YSLEER. This CDR3 is CASSQTGGADTQYF. Here the CDR3 DNA reads TGCGCCAGCAGCCAAACAGGGGGCGCAGATACGCAGTATTTT.

V and J are TRBV20-1 and TRBJ2-5; TRBD1 is a possible D gene (6 bases). The CDR3 covers 15 residues. Trimming left V 8 bases short and J 5 bases short, with 24 bases between. The germline gives CDR1 DFQATT, CDR2 SNEGSKA (reference sequence). In DNA, the CDR3 is TGCAGTTCGATCTTTCGAGGGGGAGTACTCGAGACCCAGTACTTC. Protein sequence: CSSIFRGGVLETQYF.

This clonotype showed up just a few times. The genes are TRBV7-8 and TRBJ2-5, with 9 nucleotides matching TRBD2. The V segment lost 1 base and the J segment 3 bases; nucleotides outside the gene matches: 6. This CDR3 region has 16 residues. CDR1 is SGHVS and CDR2 is FQNEAQ in the germline V gene. CDR3 DNA: TGTGCCAGCAGCTTAGTAGTGGCTAGCGGGAAAGAGACCCAGTACTTC. As protein: CASSLVVASGKETQYF.

The chain employs TRBV18 and TRBJ1-1; no clear D gene. V lost 0 bases and J 0 bases, leaving 8 bases between the germline ends. The CDR3 covers 15 residues. The V gene's germline CDR1 is KGHSH and CDR2 LQKENI. Written as DNA, the CDR3 is TGTGCCAGCTCACCACCTGGGCAAATGAACACTGAAGCTTTCTTT. The encoded protein is CASSPPGQMNTEAFF.

This clonotype has a handful of counts. The J gene is TRBJ2-7, the V gene TRBV7-2; D unresolved. V gave up 5 bases and J gave up 3 bases, with 14 bases separating them. The CDR3 is made up of 14 amino acids. The germline CDR1 and CDR2 sequences are SGHTA and FQGNSA. The CDR3 protein is CASSPDWQVYEQYF. The DNA for the CDR3 is TGTGCCAGCAGCCCCGACTGGCAGGTCTACGAGCAGTACTTC. Variable domain in full (rest from reference TRBV7-2 and TRBJ2-7): GAGVSQSPSNKVTEKGKDVELRCDPISGHTALYWYRQSLGQGLEFLIYFQGNSAPDKSGLPSDRFSAERTGGSVSTLTIQRTQQEDSAVYLCASSPDWQVYEQYFGPGTRLTVT.

This clonotype was counted only a few times. The V gene is TRBV12-3 or TRBV12-4, the J gene TRBJ2-3, with 7 nucleotides matching TRBD2. V trimming: 6 bases; J trimming: 4 bases; junction bases outside the gene matches: 7. The CDR3 spans 14 residues. The CDR3 is CASSRGSRADTQYF. CDR3 DNA: TGTGCCAGCAGCCGCGGGAGTCGGGCAGATACGCAGTATTTT.

On this clonotype itself: Compared with germline, one end of the junction differs, possibly owing to a read error. The chain carries TRBV20-1 and TRBJ2-1; D may correspond to TRBD1 or TRBD2 (6 bases each). CDR1 is DFQATT and CDR2 is SNEGSKA in the germline V gene (reference sequence). The CDR3 runs 14 residues. CDR3 nucleotides: TGCAGAGCTAGAGTTTCGGGGGCCCACAATGAGCAGTTCTTC. This encodes CRARVSGAHNEQFF.